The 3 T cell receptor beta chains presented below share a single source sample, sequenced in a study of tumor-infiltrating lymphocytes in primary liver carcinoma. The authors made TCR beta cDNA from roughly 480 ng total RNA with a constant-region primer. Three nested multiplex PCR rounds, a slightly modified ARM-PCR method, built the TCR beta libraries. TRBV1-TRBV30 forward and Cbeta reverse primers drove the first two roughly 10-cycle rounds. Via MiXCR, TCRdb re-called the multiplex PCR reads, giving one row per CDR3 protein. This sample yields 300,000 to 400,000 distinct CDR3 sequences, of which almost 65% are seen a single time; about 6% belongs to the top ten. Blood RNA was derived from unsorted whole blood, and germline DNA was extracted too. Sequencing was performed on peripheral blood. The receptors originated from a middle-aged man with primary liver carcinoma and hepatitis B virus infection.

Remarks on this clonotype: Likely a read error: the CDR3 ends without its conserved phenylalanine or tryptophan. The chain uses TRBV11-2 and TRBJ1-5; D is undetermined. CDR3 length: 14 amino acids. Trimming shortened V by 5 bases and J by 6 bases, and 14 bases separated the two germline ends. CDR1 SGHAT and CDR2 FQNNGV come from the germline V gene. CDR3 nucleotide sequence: TGTGCCAGCAGCAGAGGCGGTTGTAGTCAGCCCCAGCATCTT. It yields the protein CASSRGGCSQPQHL.

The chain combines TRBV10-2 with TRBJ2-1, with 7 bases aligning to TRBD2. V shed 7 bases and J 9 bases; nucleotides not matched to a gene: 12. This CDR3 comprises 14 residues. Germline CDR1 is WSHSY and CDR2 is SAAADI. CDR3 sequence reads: CASKEIAGYGEQFF. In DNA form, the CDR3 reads TGCGCCAGCAAGGAAATAGCGGGTTACGGTGAGCAGTTCTTC.

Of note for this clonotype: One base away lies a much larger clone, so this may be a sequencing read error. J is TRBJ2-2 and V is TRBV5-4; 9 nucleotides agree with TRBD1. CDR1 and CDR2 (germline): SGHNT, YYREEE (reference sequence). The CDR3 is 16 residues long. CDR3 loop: CSSSYPGQGNTGELFF. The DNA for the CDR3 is TGTTCCAGCAGCTATCCGGGACAGGGGAACACCGGGGAGCTGTTTTTT.